This TCR beta chain was captured by sequencing in a study of T-cell memory formation after mild COVID-19 (dated by TCRdb to the early 2020s). With respect to the entire study: Most TCR sequence clusters were specific to one of the two donors. The cohort was made up of two young adult volunteers, one female and one male, who were previously healthy. In a couple of donors, T-cell clones that expanded and contracted after mild COVID-19 were tracked by sequencing TCRalpha and TCRbeta repertoires over time.

This clonotype was observed many times. Its specific antigen is unknown. Per-base quality was not reported, and no clone a single base away is much larger than it. CDR1 is given as MDHEN and CDR2 as SYDVKM, both from the germline V gene. Its CDR3 holds 16 amino acids, cysteine through phenylalanine. Only the CDR3 portion is preserved as DNA: 48 bases, with reading frame beginning at the first base. V is trimmed back by 2 bases and J by 0 bases, and the junction contains 4 bases that no gene match accounts for. Instrument on record: Illumina NovaSeq 6000. cDNA libraries for TCRalpha and TCRbeta were prepared by 5'RACE using constant-segment primers, with sample barcodes and unique molecular identifiers added. Trizol reagent was used to extract RNA from every sample. Amplification of the libraries took two PCR steps, and the second step added a second sample barcode plus Illumina TruSeq adapters. Sequencing of the libraries was done on an Illumina NovaSeq, producing 2 x 150 bp paired-end reads. From the authors' description of their analysis: The reads were demultiplexed and collapsed into UMI-guided consensus sequences using migec v1.2.7. Using mixcr v2.1.11, the UMI consensuses were aligned to TRA and TRB V and J templates and assembled into clonotypes. Expanded or contracted clonotypes were those called significant by both edgeR and NoisET, with noise models trained on biological replicates. For edgeR calls, a false discovery rate-adjusted p below 0.01 and a log2 fold-change threshold of 1 were applied. As an exploratory analysis of dynamics, PCA with hierarchical clustering was applied to max-normalized trajectories of the 1000 most abundant clonotypes. The CD4 or CD8 phenotype of responding clones was assigned using the separately sequenced CD4+ and CD8+ repertoires. TCRdb took the public reads, trimmed them with fastp at Q25, ran MiXCR for clone calling and kept in-frame beta chains. Rows merge per CDR3 protein into single entries with the most common DNA and genes. For this entry, the V and J calls and clone size follow TCRdb and not the study's own pipeline. This sample holds roughly 80,000 distinct CDR3 sequences; 20% to 30% were observed only once. Of the sample, roughly 39% falls within the top ten clones.

What the authors observed across the whole study: The second-wave clones that peaked on day 37 were not confirmed to be SARS-CoV-2 specific. Balanced CD4/CD8 phenotypes were observed for clones contracting from day 15 to 85, whereas a bias towards CD4+ was observed for a second wave of clones expanding from day 15 to 37. The study covered only two mild cases, and larger cohorts including severe cases with pre-infection samples were considered necessary. Contracting CD4+ clones were located mainly in the CM and EM memory subsets, whereas CD8+ clones were found to be enriched in EMRA. Some responding clones were detected in pre-infection memory, suggesting pre-existing cross-reactive memory T cells joined the SARS-CoV-2 response.

Ficoll-Paque density gradient centrifugation was used to isolate PBMCs. This clonotype was obtained from a man between 18 and 35 years old who had mild COVID-19 (a few samples of this study predate the infection). The sample titles of this study are shuffled in the database, so cell type and time point are left out; the donor was told from shared clones. Source material: PBMCs or a T cell subset sorted from them (not recorded which). The rearranged segments are TRBV28 and TRBJ2-3; 8 central nucleotides agree with TRBD2. The CDR3 region: CASSLLGGGSTDTQYF. The nucleotide sequence is TGTGCCAGCAGTTTACTGGGCGGGGGGAGCACAGATACGCAGTATTTT.